This record covers a single TCR beta chain. Its antigen is undetermined. The sample originates from a study of blood T cells in healthy people across ages. General study points: Significant beta diversity loss was already apparent by age 40, declining roughly linearly. Unsorted PBMCs blocked a conclusive comparison of naive and antigen-experienced cells. Long-lived and aged donors differed, with more naive CD4+ cells and higher diversity in the long-lived.

PCR was performed a second time for about 7 to 11 cycles using a sample-barcoded 5' primer and a J-beta primer mix. TCRdb independently ran MiXCR on the 5' RACE reads; one entry per CDR3 protein. The table lists 1.5 million to 2 million distinct CDR3 sequences, about 28% of them singletons. V lost 3 bases and J 4 bases, leaving 15 bases between the germline ends. CDR3 length equals 15 residues. CDR1 and CDR2 (germline): SEHNR, FQNEAQ (reference sequence). Sample: blood. This clonotype was obtained from a woman aged 25 to 39 in good health. V is TRBV7-9 and J is TRBJ1-2, with TRBD1 as a possible D gene (6 bases). CDR3 amino acids: CASSFLSTGTYGYTF. CDR3 bases: TGTGCCAGCAGCTTCCTATCCACAGGGACCTATGGCTACACCTTC.